Listed below are T cell receptor beta chains from one sample, sequenced in a study of T cells after yellow fever vaccination. TCRdb re-called the 5' RACE reads with MiXCR, one entry per CDR3 protein. This sample has around 350,000 distinct CDR3 sequences, with around 6.5% found just once. The sample consisted of PBMCs, taken 5 days after the yellow fever booster vaccination. These receptors all come from a man aged 25-45 years who received the YFV17D yellow fever vaccine. The CDR3 runs from the conserved cysteine through the conserved F or W. D genes are given only for firm matches. Some rows have no size entry. The others give once, few or many, or a class for an expanded clone.

NA | TRBJ2-3 | TRBV5-1 | NA | 13 | TGCGCCAGCAGCGGGACCCAGGGTGTCACGCAGTATTTT | CASSGTQGVTQYF
NA | TRBJ2-7 | TRBV5-4 | NA | 14 | TGTGCCAGCAGCTCGAAGACCCCCCCTTACGAGCAGTACTTC | CASSSKTPPYEQYF
many | TRBJ2-2 | TRBV6-1 | TRBD2 | 15 | TGTGCCAGCAGTGAGGCTAGCGGTAACACCGGGGAGCTGTTTTTT | CASSEASGNTGELFF
few | TRBJ1-2 | TRBV6-2/TRBV6-3 | NA | 16 | TGTGCCAGCAGGACGACGACAGGCCTACTCAACTATGGCTACACCTTC | CASRTTTGLLNYGYTF
NA | TRBJ2-7 | TRBV4-2 | NA | 13 | TGTGCCAGCAGCCAAGATAGGCTTAGCGAGCAGTACTTC | CASSQDRLSEQYF
NA | TRBJ2-1 | TRBV10-3 | NA | 13 | TGTGCCATCAGTGAGTTGGGGGAGATTGAGCAGTTCTTC | CAISELGEIEQFF
few | TRBJ2-4 | TRBV5-4 | NA | 13 | TGTGCCAGCAGCTTGGAGTGGGGAAACATTCAGTACTTC | CASSLEWGNIQYF
many | TRBJ2-1 | TRBV12-5 | NA | 16 | TGTGCTAGTGGTTTGTCCCGGGGCGCGGGTTACAATGAGCAGTTCTTC | CASGLSRGAGYNEQFF
many | TRBJ2-1 | TRBV5-1 | NA | 14 | TGCGCCAGCAACTTGGAGGGGGCGACGCCTGAGCAGTTCTTC | CASNLEGATPEQFF
many | TRBJ2-1 | TRBV12-5 | TRBD2 | 17 | TGTGCTAGTGGTTTGGGAACTAGCGGGAGGGCTTTCAATGAGCAGTTCTTC | CASGLGTSGRAFNEQFF
NA | TRBJ2-7 | TRBV12-3/TRBV12-4 | TRBD2 | 15 | TGTGCCAGCAGTCTCCTGACGGGAGGGCCGTCCGAGCAGTACTTC | CASSLLTGGPSEQYF
few | TRBJ2-1 | TRBV12-3/TRBV12-4 | NA | 11 | TGTGCCAGCAGTTTCCCGGGAGAGCAGTTCTTC | CASSFPGEQFF
NA | TRBJ2-2 | TRBV4-3 | NA | 15 | TGCGCCAGCAGCCAAGATCGGGGGAGTACCGGGGAGCTGTTTTTT | CASSQDRGSTGELFF
few | TRBJ1-5 | TRBV5-1 | TRBD1 | 15 | TGCGCCAGCAGCATCGGACAGGGCCCTTTTTCGTCCCAGCATTTT | CASSIGQGPFSSQHF
many | TRBJ2-7 | TRBV18 | NA | 12 | TGTGCCAGCTCACCTCCCCTCTCCGAGCAGTACTTC | CASSPPLSEQYF
many | TRBJ2-2 | TRBV9 | NA | 14 | TGTGCCAGCAGCGTGGGGGTTAACTACGGGGAGCTGTTTTTT | CASSVGVNYGELFF
NA | TRBJ1-4 | TRBV28 | TRBD1 | 15 | TGTGCCAGCAGTGAAACGGGACAGGGTAATGAAAAACTGTTTTTT | CASSETGQGNEKLFF
NA | TRBJ2-4 | TRBV27 | NA | 14 | TGTGCCAGCAGTCCCTGGAGGGGGCTGAACATTCAGTACTTC | CASSPWRGLNIQYF
many | TRBJ2-5 | TRBV18 | NA | 13 | TGTGCCAGCTCACCACAGGGGCAAGAGACCCAGTACTTC | CASSPQGQETQYF
few | TRBJ2-3 | TRBV10-2 | NA | 14 | TGCGCCAGCACATTCTCCCATGGCACAGATACGCAGTATTTT | CASTFSHGTDTQYF
NA | TRBJ2-7 | TRBV5-6 | NA | 15 | TGTGCCAGCAGCCCCCGGCTGGACTGCTCCTACGAGCAGTACTTC | CASSPRLDCSYEQYF
many | TRBJ2-7 | TRBV5-1 | TRBD2 | 14 | TGCGCCAGCAGCTTGTGGGCTAGCGGGAGCGAGCAGTACTTC | CASSLWASGSEQYF
few | TRBJ2-7 | TRBV29-1 | TRBD1 | 13 | TGCAGCGTTGGGACAGGGGGGACCTACGAGCAGTACTTC | CSVGTGGTYEQYF
few | TRBJ2-7 | TRBV20-1 | TRBD1 | 14 | TGCAGTGCTCAAAACGGGCAGGGGGCCTACGAGCAGTACTTC | CSAQNGQGAYEQYF
NA | TRBJ2-5 | TRBV14 | NA | 13 | TGTGCCAGCAGCCAATCGGGGAGGGAGACCCAGTACTTC | CASSQSGRETQYF
many | TRBJ2-1 | TRBV10-2 | NA | 13 | TGCGCCAGCAACGGAAACCCCTACAATGAGCAGTTCTTC | CASNGNPYNEQFF
few | TRBJ2-7 | TRBV5-1 | TRBD2 | 15 | TGCGCCAGCAGCTTGCAAGCGGGAGGGACGTACGAGCAGTACTTC | CASSLQAGGTYEQYF
few | TRBJ1-1 | TRBV9 | NA | 15 | TGTGCCAGCAGCGTAAGGGACGGAGAGAACACTGAAGCTTTCTTT | CASSVRDGENTEAFF
many | TRBJ1-4 | TRBV12-3/TRBV12-4 | TRBD1 | 14 | TGTGCCAGCAGGCGGACAGGTGGTAATGAAAAACTGTTTTTT | CASRRTGGNEKLFF
NA | TRBJ2-7 | TRBV7-8 | TRBD1 | 15 | TGTGCCAGCAGCTTAGTCGCGTCAGGGGGCTACGAGCAGTACTTC | CASSLVASGGYEQYF
NA | TRBJ2-2 | TRBV20-1 | TRBD2 | 14 | TGCAGTGCTCGCGGGAGCGCGAACACCGGGGAGCTGTTTTTT | CSARGSANTGELFF
few | TRBJ2-1 | TRBV12-3/TRBV12-4 | NA | 15 | TGTGCCAGCAGTTTCGGCCCATCGGGTTACAATGAGCAGTTCTTC | CASSFGPSGYNEQFF
few | TRBJ2-1 | TRBV10-3 | TRBD2 | 18 | TGTGCCATCAGGAAGACTAGCGGGAGCGAGGACTCCTACAATGAGCAGTTCTTC | CAIRKTSGSEDSYNEQFF
NA | TRBJ2-1 | TRBV28 | NA | 14 | TGTGCCAGCGACGGAGGCCTCACCTACAATGAGCAGTTCTTC | CASDGGLTYNEQFF
NA | TRBJ2-4 | TRBV21-1 | NA | 14 | TGTGCCAGCAGCAAAACTGGGGGCAAAAACATTCAGTACTTC | CASSKTGGKNIQYF